These 13 T cell receptor beta chains were all obtained from the same sample, sequenced in a study of blood T cell repertoires in COVID-19. The table came from immunoSEQ multiplex PCR; TCRdb's copy has only in-frame clones and leaves some out. The sample includes 150,000 or so clones, approximately 79% seen only once; the top ten take about 2.9%. The specimen was PBMCs or T cells enriched from blood (not recorded which). The receptors derive from a woman in her forties or fifties who had recovered from COVID-19.

Only a few counts were recorded for this clone. The gene calls are TRBV3-1 (or the pseudogene TRBV3-2) and TRBJ1-2; no clear D gene. Germline assignment: CDR1 LGHDT and CDR2 YNNKEL (reference sequence). The V gene lost 0 bases and the J gene lost 5 bases, with 7 bases spanning the gap. The CDR3 length is 13 residues. This CDR3 reads CASSQDPGYGYTF. CDR3 DNA: TGTGCCAGCAGCCAAGATCCGGGTTATGGCTACACCTTC.

This clone was seen only a few times. The V gene is TRBV7-6, the J gene TRBJ1-6; 12 bases are shared with TRBD1. The J segment lost 5 bases and the V segment lost 5 bases, leaving 13 bases of the junction unmatched. The germline V gene has CDR1 SGHVS and CDR2 FNYEAQ. CDR3 size: 19 residues. The CDR3 nucleotides read TGTGCCAGCAGCCCTAGGGACAGGGGGCGCGGTCCCGATAATTCACCCCTCCACTTT. It specifies CASSPRDRGRGPDNSPLHF.

This chain joins TRBV10-3 and TRBJ1-4; 9 nucleotides align to TRBD1. The CDR3 has 17 amino acids. Trimming removed 6 bases from V and 7 bases from J; junction bases left unmatched: 15. CDR1 is ENHRY and CDR2 is SYGVKD in the germline V gene. In DNA form, the CDR3 reads TGTGCCATCAGCAAGGGACAGGGAGGTGATACCGGTGAAAAACTGTTTTTT. Its protein product is CAISKGQGGDTGEKLFF.

This clone turned up a few times. The genes are TRBV2 and TRBJ2-2; D perhaps matches TRBD2 (6 bases). CDR1 SNHLY and CDR2 FYNNEI come from the germline V gene. The length of the CDR3 is 14 residues. Trimming cost V 7 bases and J 4 bases, with 13 bases left between them. The CDR3 loop reads CASTGVRGTGELFF. DNA for the CDR3: TGTGCCAGCACGGGAGTCCGGGGCACCGGGGAGCTGTTTTTT.

The rearrangement uses TRBV9 and TRBJ1-1; unclear D gene. Germline CDR1 and CDR2: SGDLS and YYNGEE. V was trimmed by 4 bases and J by 0 bases, leaving 7 bases between them. The CDR3 is made up of 13 amino acids. The CDR3 sequence is CASSPTVNTEAFF. The CDR3 nucleotides read TGTGCCAGCAGCCCTACAGTGAACACTGAAGCTTTCTTT.

This clone was counted a few times. V and J are TRBV7-9 and TRBJ1-2, with D perhaps TRBD1 (6 bases). The V gene's germline CDR1 is SEHNR and CDR2 FQNEAQ (reference sequence). This CDR3 comprises 14 residues. Trimming took 4 bases from V and 7 from J, leaving 16 bases between them. CDR3 in amino acids: CASSSRDTGIGYTF. The DNA for the CDR3 is TGTGCCAGCAGCTCCCGGGACACGGGCATTGGCTACACCTTC.

This clone has just one count. V gene TRBV5-1 combines with J gene TRBJ2-5, with 7 bases identical to TRBD1. The CDR3 has 13 amino acids. Germline lookup yields CDR1 SGHRS and CDR2 YFSETQ. After removal of 0 bases from V and 4 bases from J, the junction contained 0 bases not matched to a gene. The CDR3 region has the DNA TGCGCCAGCAGCTTGGACAGGGGAGAGACCCAGTACTTC. Amino acids: CASSLDRGETQYF.

The chain employs TRBV7-6 and TRBJ2-7, with a possible D match to TRBD1 (6 bases). CDR3 length: 13 residues. Trimming shortened V by 8 bases and J by 4 bases, and 15 bases separated the two germline ends. Germline values: CDR1 SGHVS, CDR2 FNYEAQ. The CDR3 region is CASGGQFGYEQYF. DNA of the CDR3: TGTGCCAGCGGCGGACAGTTCGGGTACGAGCAGTACTTC.

This chain joins TRBV9 and TRBJ1-6; 8 bases are shared with TRBD1. This CDR3 has 15 amino acids. Germline V CDR1 and CDR2: SGDLS, YYNGEE. V shed 4 bases and J 8 bases; nucleotides not matched to a gene: 8. CDR3 protein: CASSLLDRADSPLHF. CDR3 in DNA: TGTGCCAGCAGCCTACTGGACAGGGCAGATTCACCCCTCCACTTT.

This rearrangement joins TRBV7-3 to TRBJ2-3; no clear D. The V gene's germline CDR1 is SGHTA and CDR2 FQGTGA. The CDR3 runs 14 residues. Trimming took off 3 bases at V and 0 bases at J, with 7 bases between the two ends. CDR3 bases: TGTGCCAGCAGCTTGGGCCATAGCACAGATACGCAGTATTTT. This sequence encodes CASSLGHSTDTQYF.

The rearrangement joins TRBV2 to TRBJ2-3; 9 nucleotides match TRBD2. Germline assignment: CDR1 SNHLY and CDR2 FYNNEI. The CDR3 contains 14 residues. The J segment lost 3 bases and the V segment lost 5 bases, leaving 3 bases of the junction unmatched. The CDR3 DNA follows: TGTGCCAGCAGTTTAGCGGGGGAGACAGATACGCAGTATTTT. This codes for CASSLAGETDTQYF.

The V call is TRBV2, the J call TRBJ1-5; the D is unclear. The CDR3 totals 15 residues. Germline V gives CDR1 SNHLY, CDR2 FYNNEI. V dropped 3 bases and J dropped 0 bases, with 9 bases sitting between them. DNA of the CDR3: TGTGCCAGCAGTGACGAAGACTATAGCAATCAGCCCCAGCATTTT. Encoded protein: CASSDEDYSNQPQHF.

This clone occurred many times. The CDR3 DNA is TGTGCCAGCAGGGACAGGGTTCATCCCGGGGAGCTGTTTTTT. Translation gives CASRDRVHPGELFF. The rearrangement joins TRBV6-5 to TRBJ2-2; 8 positions match TRBD1. The CDR3 runs to 14 residues. With 6 bases clipped from V and 6 bases from J, the junction kept 6 bases outside the gene matches. Germline values: CDR1 MNHEY, CDR2 SVGAGI.